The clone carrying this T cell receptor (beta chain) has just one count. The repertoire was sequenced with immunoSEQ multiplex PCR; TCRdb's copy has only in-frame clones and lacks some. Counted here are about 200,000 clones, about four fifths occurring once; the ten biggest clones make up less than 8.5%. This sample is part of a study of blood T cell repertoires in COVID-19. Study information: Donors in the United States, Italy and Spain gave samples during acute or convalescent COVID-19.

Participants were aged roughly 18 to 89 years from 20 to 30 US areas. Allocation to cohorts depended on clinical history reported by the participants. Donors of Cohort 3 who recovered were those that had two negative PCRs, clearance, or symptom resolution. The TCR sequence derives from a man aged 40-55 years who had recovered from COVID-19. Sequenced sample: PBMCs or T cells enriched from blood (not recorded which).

In nucleotides, the CDR3 is TGTGCCAGCAGTTTATATAGCCAAGAGACCCAGTACTTC. Translation gives CASSLYSQETQYF. This rearrangement joins TRBV27 to TRBJ2-5; D is undetermined. The CDR3 has 13 residues. Deletions cut 1 base from V and 1 base from J, with 4 bases between. Germline-derived CDR1 and CDR2 are MNHEY and SMNVEV (reference sequence).